Listed below are T cell receptor beta chains from one sample, sequenced in a study of technical replicates of blood from a few donors. TCRdb's table, derived via immunoSEQ multiplex PCR, lists solely in-frame clones and lacks some. Of 55,000 to 75,000 clones listed, about nine tenths are singletons. Sequencing was carried out using PBMCs. These receptors were obtained from a human donor in good health. Some clones in this sample may be carry-over from other donors' samples. The CDR3 runs from the conserved cysteine through the conserved F or W. D genes are given only for firm matches. Only some rows state a clone size, as once, few, many or a class for expanded clones.

v_gene: TRBV2
abundance: .
j_gene: TRBJ1-2
d_gene: TRBD1
CDR3nt: TGTGCCAGCAGCTATTTAGGGACAGGAAGAGTACAAGGCTACACCTTC
CDR3aa: CASSYLGTGRVQGYTF

v_gene: TRBV7-3
abundance: .
j_gene: TRBJ2-3
d_gene: TRBD2
CDR3nt: TGTGCCAGCAGCTTAACGCCACTAGCGGGGGTACAAGATACGCAGTATTTT
CDR3aa: CASSLTPLAGVQDTQYF

v_gene: TRBV4-1
abundance: .
j_gene: TRBJ1-2
d_gene: TRBD1
CDR3nt: TGCGCCAGCAGCCCGAGACAGGGCAACAGCTATGGCTACACCTTC
CDR3aa: CASSPRQGNSYGYTF

v_gene: TRBV6-5
abundance: .
j_gene: TRBJ2-7
d_gene: .
CDR3nt: TGTGCCAGCAGTTACTCCGTCACAGGTAGCCTCTACGAGCAGTACTTC
CDR3aa: CASSYSVTGSLYEQYF

v_gene: TRBV11-3
abundance: .
j_gene: TRBJ2-3
d_gene: TRBD2
CDR3nt: TGTGCCAGCAGCTCCGGACTAGCGGCAGATACGCAGTATTTT
CDR3aa: CASSSGLAADTQYF

v_gene: TRBV29-1
abundance: .
j_gene: TRBJ2-7
d_gene: .
CDR3nt: TGCAGCGTTGAAGCGAGTTACGAGCAGTACTTC
CDR3aa: CSVEASYEQYF

v_gene: TRBV2
abundance: .
j_gene: TRBJ1-2
d_gene: TRBD1
CDR3nt: TGTGCCAGCAGTCGGACAGGGAGCCTCTATGGCTACACCTTC
CDR3aa: CASSRTGSLYGYTF

v_gene: TRBV2
abundance: .
j_gene: TRBJ1-2
d_gene: .
CDR3nt: TGTGCCAGCATTCGGGGGGATGGCTACACCTTC
CDR3aa: CASIRGDGYTF

v_gene: TRBV6-6
abundance: .
j_gene: TRBJ1-5
d_gene: .
CDR3nt: TGTGCCAGCAGGCCGGGGTTAGATAGCAATCAGCCCCAGCATTTT
CDR3aa: CASRPGLDSNQPQHF

v_gene: TRBV6-5
abundance: .
j_gene: TRBJ2-1
d_gene: .
CDR3nt: TGTGCCAGCACCACCGAGCGCCATGAGCAGTTCTTC
CDR3aa: CASTTERHEQFF

v_gene: TRBV9
abundance: .
j_gene: TRBJ2-7
d_gene: .
CDR3nt: TGTGCCAGCAGCTTCAGGGGAGAGAACGAGCAGTACTTC
CDR3aa: CASSFRGENEQYF

v_gene: TRBV7-9
abundance: few
j_gene: TRBJ1-4
d_gene: TRBD1
CDR3nt: TGTGCCAGCAGCTTATTCGGGTCGGAGGGGGCGACTAATGAAAAACTGTTTTTT
CDR3aa: CASSLFGSEGATNEKLFF

v_gene: TRBV7-6
abundance: .
j_gene: TRBJ2-2
d_gene: TRBD2
CDR3nt: TGTGCCAGCAGCTTAATGGCGGGGGACACCGGGGAGCTGTTTTTT
CDR3aa: CASSLMAGDTGELFF

v_gene: TRBV14
abundance: .
j_gene: TRBJ2-5
d_gene: TRBD1
CDR3nt: TGTGCCAGCAGCCACCCTGGACAGGGAAGGAACCAAGAGACCCAGTACTTC
CDR3aa: CASSHPGQGRNQETQYF